The 11 T cell receptor beta chains presented below share a single source sample, sequenced in a study of shared clonotypes between healthy human individuals (dated by TCRdb to 2018 to 2021). The method was the immunoSEQ multiplex PCR assay. TCRdb took over this immuneACCESS table, retaining in-frame rearrangements with V and J assigned. Such tables are incomplete; in checked studies, under half of the missing clones stem from an unresolved V gene, and the remainder is unexplained. Here the sample has 400,000 to 600,000 clones; approximately 94% occur a single time. In total, the top ten clones hold around 0.067% of the sample. The sample was naive CD4+ T cells sorted from blood. In the paper's terms, the cell subset or site label means: CD45RA+ positively selected. All receptors derive from a woman aged 25 to 39 in good health.

The chain links TRBV6-4 to TRBJ2-7, with D tentatively TRBD1 (6 bases). Germline CDR1 reads MRHNA; CDR2 reads SNTAGT. The CDR3 loop spans 12 amino acids. Trimming shortened V by 11 bases and J by 4 bases, and 15 bases separated the two germline ends. The CDR3 region is CAGPQGRYEQYF. The CDR3 coding sequence is TGTGCCGGGCCACAGGGTAGGTACGAGCAGTACTTC.

The chain joins TRBV18 to TRBJ1-5; possibly TRBD1 for D (5 bases). The germline V gene encodes CDR1 KGHSH and CDR2 LQKENI. The ends were cut back, 2 bases at V and 4 bases at J, with 9 bases in the middle. The CDR3 loop spans 14 amino acids. The CDR3 loop is CASSPTTENQPQHF. In DNA, the CDR3 is TGTGCCAGCTCACCAACGACAGAGAATCAGCCCCAGCATTTT.

This clone has more than one count but fewer than ten. CDR3 in DNA: TGTGCCAGTAGAGGACAGGGCTTGCGGCCTGAAGCTTTCTTT. This codes for CASRGQGLRPEAFF. The chain links TRBV19 to TRBJ1-1; 8 nucleotides line up with TRBD1. The V segment lost 6 bases and the J segment 6 bases; nucleotides outside the gene matches: 9. This CDR3 has 14 amino acids. Germline V gives CDR1 LNHDA, CDR2 SQIVND (reference sequence).

This sequence joins TRBV19 and TRBJ1-5, with unresolved D. Trimming removed 4 bases from V and 7 bases from J, with 11 bases in between. The CDR3 spans 13 residues. From germline, CDR1 is LNHDA and CDR2 SQIVND (reference sequence). The CDR3 DNA follows: TGTGCCAGTAGTACCCCCGGACGGCAGCCCCAGCATTTT. Translated, it gives CASSTPGRQPQHF.

CDR3 amino acids: CASSPAGLTYEQYF. As DNA, the CDR3 is TGTGCCAGCAGCCCCGCTGGACTCACCTACGAGCAGTACTTC. This rearrangement joins TRBV11-2 to TRBJ2-7, with D maybe TRBD2 (5 bases). Germline V gene lookup returns CDR1 SGHAT and CDR2 FQNNGV. The CDR3 has 14 amino acids. V was shortened by 5 bases and J by 2 bases, with 13 bases between the two germline ends.

To note about this clone: Other nucleotide sequences in the sample specify the same CDR3. V usage is TRBV29-1 and J usage is TRBJ2-5, with TRBD1 matching 9 bases. Germline CDR1 SQVTM, CDR2 ANQGSEA. The CDR3 is 12 residues long. V lost 7 bases, J lost 1 base, and 1 base stayed unmatched. The CDR3 protein is CSAGQGQETQYF. DNA of the CDR3: TGCAGCGCGGGACAGGGCCAAGAGACCCAGTACTTC.

This chain connects TRBV6-6 to TRBJ1-2; TRBD1 might be the D (6 bases). Germline V gene lookup returns CDR1 MNHNY and CDR2 SVGAGI (reference sequence). This CDR3 has 13 amino acids. Trimming stripped 2 bases from V and 4 bases from J, with 8 bases between. The CDR3 loop reads CASSYGGSYGYTF. Written as DNA, the CDR3 is TGTGCCAGCAGTTACGGGGGCAGCTATGGCTACACCTTC.

The V and J genes are TRBV28 and TRBJ2-2; a possible D gene is TRBD2 (5 bases). V was trimmed by 6 bases and J by 4 bases, leaving 18 bases between them. Germline CDR1 reads MDHEN; CDR2 reads SYDVKM. The CDR3 is 16 residues long. The CDR3 is CASSSPGEQSTGELFF. The CDR3 bases are TGTGCCAGCAGCTCCCCCGGGGAGCAGAGCACCGGGGAGCTGTTTTTT.

The chain uses TRBV28 and TRBJ2-7; 7 bases are a match to TRBD1. This CDR3 comprises 17 residues. Germline loops: CDR1 MDHEN, CDR2 SYDVKM. The V and J ends lost 5 bases and 2 bases, in that order; junction bases with no gene match: 15. CDR3 sequence (DNA): TGTGCCAGCAGTCCACGACGTTGGCAGGGGGATACCTACGAGCAGTACTTC. Translated: CASSPRRWQGDTYEQYF.

The rearrangement uses TRBV7-9 and TRBJ2-3; D not resolved. CDR3 length equals 16 residues. In germline, CDR1 is SEHNR, CDR2 FQNEAQ (reference sequence). V was trimmed by 2 bases and J by 0 bases, leaving 12 bases between them. CDR3 protein: CASSLSSLSSTDTQYF. CDR3 bases: TGTGCCAGCAGCTTAAGTAGCTTGTCTAGCACAGATACGCAGTATTTT.

This sequence joins TRBV6-4 and TRBJ2-3; 11 bases match TRBD2. Trimming removed 6 bases from V and 3 bases from J; junction bases left unmatched: 5. Germline values: CDR1 MRHNA, CDR2 SNTAGT. This CDR3 region has 15 residues. This CDR3 is CASSATSGTTDTQYF. The CDR3 region has the DNA TGTGCCAGCAGCGCGACTAGCGGGACAACAGATACGCAGTATTTT.